This T cell receptor (beta chain) was sequenced during a study of blood T cell repertoires in COVID-19. Study-level information: PBMCs, B-cell-depleted T cells, or T cells provided the cDNA or gDNA that made up the material.

Using immunoSEQ multiplex PCR, the repertoire was profiled, and TCRdb retains in-frame clones only, with some absent. Altogether tens of thousands of clones are present, approximately 89% being singletons, with the ten largest covering about 2.5%. The receptor was derived from a human donor with active COVID-19. The donor label of this sample is uncertain. Specimen: peripheral blood.

The CDR3 is CASSQAGLAGAYNEQFF. CDR3 nucleotides: TGTGCCAGCAGCCAGGCCGGACTAGCGGGGGCATACAATGAGCAGTTCTTC. The rearrangement joins TRBV4-2 to TRBJ2-1; TRBD2 matches 13 bases. V lost 3 bases, J lost 4 bases, and 6 bases stayed unmatched. Germline CDR1 and CDR2: LGHNA and YNFKEQ. CDR3 length equals 17 residues.